These 26 T cell receptor beta chains came from one sample sequenced in a study of blood T cell repertoires in COVID-19. Using immunoSEQ multiplex PCR, the repertoire was profiled, and TCRdb retains in-frame clones only, with some absent. The data hold about 340,000 clones, with roughly 90% observed a single time. The sequencing sample was made of peripheral blood. Receptors were obtained from an older woman with COVID-19, enrolled during active disease.

This chain joins TRBV12-3 or TRBV12-4 and TRBJ1-2; D ambiguous. CDR3 length equals 13 residues. V shed 3 bases and J shed 6 bases, with 11 bases lying between them. CDR3 residues: CASSFRGNNGYTF. CDR3 nucleotide sequence: TGTGCCAGCAGTTTCCGGGGTAATAATGGCTACACCTTC.

V and J are TRBV5-4 and TRBJ1-2; perhaps TRBD1 as D (5 bases). V lost 0 bases to trimming and J lost 3 bases, with 12 bases between them. The CDR3 runs 15 residues. Germline V lookup: CDR1 SGHNT, CDR2 YYREEE (reference sequence). This CDR3 is CASSLGGRDDYGYTF. The CDR3 coding sequence is TGTGCCAGCAGCTTGGGGGGCAGGGATGACTATGGCTACACCTTC.

The gene calls are TRBV10-1 and TRBJ2-3; weak D call: TRBD1 (6 bases). The CDR3 spans 14 residues. The V end lost 2 bases, the J end lost 2 bases, and 8 bases lay between the germline ends. Germline V gene lookup returns CDR1 WNHNN and CDR2 SYGVQD (reference sequence). CDR3 sequence (DNA): TGCGCCAGCAGTGAGACAGGGCCCACAGATACGCAGTATTTT. Translating gives CASSETGPTDTQYF.

The chain couples TRBV5-1 to TRBJ2-3; a possible D gene is TRBD1 (5 bases). Germline V lookup: CDR1 SGHRS, CDR2 YFSETQ. The CDR3 contains 14 residues. Trimming took 0 bases from V and 2 from J, leaving 7 bases between them. The CDR3 loop reads CASSLGGNTDTQYF. The CDR3 region has the DNA TGCGCCAGCAGCTTGGGGGGCAACACAGATACGCAGTATTTT.

The rearrangement links TRBV4-3 to TRBJ1-1; D ambiguous. With 6 bases removed from V and 8 bases from J, the gap between germline ends came to 16 bases. Germline loops: CDR1 LGHNA, CDR2 YSLEER. The CDR3 consists of 13 residues. CDR3 residues: CASSSQQTWEAFF. For the CDR3, the DNA is TGCGCCAGCAGTTCACAACAGACCTGGGAAGCTTTCTTT.

This chain links TRBV7-2 with TRBJ2-3, with no clear D. The germline CDR1 and CDR2 sequences are SGHTA and FQGNSA. The CDR3 is 12 residues long. Trimming removed 4 bases at V and 2 bases at J, with 4 bases between. The CDR3 loop is CASSSLTDTQYF. The DNA for the CDR3 is TGTGCCAGCAGCTCACTCACAGATACGCAGTATTTT.

Concerning this clone: This sample includes further DNA sequences coding for the same CDR3. This chain uses TRBV12-3 or TRBV12-4 with TRBJ1-1, with a possible D match to TRBD1 (5 bases). Between the trimmed V and J ends, which lost 3 bases and 2 bases, there was a span of 7 bases. CDR3 size: 13 residues. CDR3 in amino acids: CASSLTANTEAFF. For the CDR3, the DNA is TGTGCCAGCAGTTTGACAGCTAACACTGAAGCTTTCTTT.

This clone was seen a single time. The chain has TRBV7-2 and TRBJ2-3; 8 bases are shared with TRBD2. Germline assignment: CDR1 SGHTA and CDR2 FQGNSA. The CDR3 totals 15 residues. V lost 5 bases to trimming and J lost 5 bases; unmatched junction nucleotides: 9. DNA of the CDR3: TGTGCCAGCAGCATACCACTAGCGGTCAGAGATACGCAGTATTTT. Translated, it gives CASSIPLAVRDTQYF.

This clone was seen more than once but under ten times. The chain uses TRBV7-2 and TRBJ2-1; TRBD2 matches 8 bases. The CDR3 covers 16 residues. The V gene's germline CDR1 is SGHTA and CDR2 FQGNSA. Trimming removed 5 bases from V and 5 bases from J; junction bases left unmatched: 11. CDR3 residues: CASSPPGRDYNNEQFF. DNA for the CDR3: TGTGCCAGCAGCCCCCCCGGGAGGGACTATAACAATGAGCAGTTCTTC. Together with reference TRBV7-2 and TRBJ2-1, the CDR3 gives the full variable domain: GAGVSQSPSNKVTEKGKDVELRCDPISGHTALYWYRQSLGQGLEFLIYFQGNSAPDKSGLPSDRFSAERTGGSVSTLTIQRTQQEDSAVYLCASSPPGRDYNNEQFFGPGTRLTVL.

The chain employs TRBV10-3 and TRBJ1-2; perhaps TRBD1 as D (5 bases). The CDR3 totals 16 residues. The ends were cut back, 3 bases at V and 1 base at J, with 15 bases in the middle. Germline-derived CDR1 and CDR2 are ENHRY and SYGVKD. CDR3 loop: CAISDGGQTINYGYTF. The CDR3 bases are TGTGCCATCAGTGATGGTGGACAAACGATTAACTATGGCTACACCTTC.

This rearrangement joins TRBV4-2 to TRBJ2-2, with 7 bases matching TRBD2. CDR3 size: 15 residues. Germline V lookup: CDR1 LGHNA, CDR2 YNFKEQ. V trimming: 1 base; J trimming: 5 bases; junction bases outside the gene matches: 4. CDR3 sequence (DNA): TGTGCCAGCAGCCAAGCGCCAGCGGGAACCGGGGAGCTGTTTTTT. Translation: CASSQAPAGTGELFF.

In this sample, this clone turned up once. V gene TRBV7-3 combines with J gene TRBJ1-2; 7 nucleotides agree with TRBD1. The V gene end was trimmed by 5 bases and the J gene end by 5 bases; junction bases not matched to a gene: 11. The CDR3 is 15 residues long. The germline gives CDR1 SGHTA, CDR2 FQGTGA. The CDR3: CASSPTRDSPYGYTF. Written as DNA, the CDR3 is TGTGCCAGCAGCCCGACTCGGGACAGCCCGTATGGCTACACCTTC.

The chain uses TRBV9 and TRBJ2-2; D gene ambiguous. Trimming took off 0 bases at V and 5 bases at J, with 5 bases between the two ends. Germline CDR1 is SGDLS and CDR2 is YYNGEE. The CDR3 has 13 amino acids. The CDR3 coding sequence is TGTGCCAGCAGCGTAGCTACTACCGGGGAGCTGTTTTTT. Translation: CASSVATTGELFF.

The V call is TRBV30, the J call TRBJ2-5; possible D gene TRBD2, 6 bases. V dropped 3 bases and J dropped 3 bases, with 11 bases sitting between them. This CDR3 region has 13 residues. CDR1 is GTSNPN and CDR2 is SVGIG in the germline V gene (reference sequence). This chain's CDR3 is CAWSPWGEETQYF. In DNA form, the CDR3 reads TGTGCCTGGAGCCCTTGGGGGGAAGAGACCCAGTACTTC.

In its sample, this clone was seen once. The V call is TRBV6-5, the J call TRBJ2-1, with D maybe TRBD1 (6 bases). Per germline, CDR1 MNHEY and CDR2 SVGAGI. V gave up 7 bases and J gave up 0 bases, with 13 bases separating them. The CDR3 covers 15 residues. CDR3 nucleotides: TGTGCCAGCACTAACAGGGTGGGCTCCTACAATGAGCAGTTCTTC. This sequence encodes CASTNRVGSYNEQFF.

The chain uses TRBV6-6 and TRBJ2-7, with 10 bases fitting TRBD1. Per germline, CDR1 MNHNY and CDR2 SVGAGI (reference sequence). V lost 4 bases to trimming and J lost 1 base; unmatched junction nucleotides: 1. The CDR3 runs 14 residues. Here the CDR3 DNA reads TGTGCCAGCAGTTTGGGACAGGGGTCCTACGAGCAGTACTTC. It is translated as CASSLGQGSYEQYF.

This clone was found once. The V call is TRBV11-2, the J call TRBJ1-2; TRBD1 matches at 12 bases. Germline lookup yields CDR1 SGHAT and CDR2 FQNNGV. The V gene end was trimmed by 5 bases and the J gene end by 1 base; junction bases not matched to a gene: 8. The CDR3 loop spans 17 amino acids. The DNA for the CDR3 is TGTGCCAGCAGCCTCGGGACAGGGGGCGCCTATAACTATGGCTACACCTTC. This encodes CASSLGTGGAYNYGYTF.

The J gene is TRBJ2-4, the V gene TRBV5-1; TRBD1 matches at 7 bases. CDR3 length: 15 amino acids. After removal of 3 bases from V and 9 bases from J, the junction contained 12 bases not matched to a gene. Germline V CDR1 and CDR2: SGHRS, YFSETQ. For the CDR3, the DNA is TGCGCCAGCAGCTCTCGACAGGGCTTAGAGACCATTCAGTACTTC. It is translated as CASSSRQGLETIQYF.

CDR3 sequence reads: CASSLRQVYGYTF. The CDR3 region has the DNA TGTGCCAGCAGCTTGAGGCAGGTCTATGGCTACACCTTC. This chain joins TRBV5-4 and TRBJ1-2; no firm D call. Trimming pared 1 base from V and 4 bases from J, leaving 8 bases between. CDR1 is SGHNT and CDR2 is YYREEE in the germline V gene (reference sequence). The CDR3 has 13 residues.

V usage is TRBV28 and J usage is TRBJ1-4; no firm D call. The CDR3 is 14 amino acids. The germline CDR1 and CDR2 sequences are MDHEN and SYDVKM. Deletions cut 4 bases from V and 0 bases from J, with 6 bases between. For the CDR3, the DNA is TGTGCCAGCAGTTCGAGGGCAACTAATGAAAAACTGTTTTTT. Protein: CASSSRATNEKLFF.

This chain uses TRBV7-3 with TRBJ1-1; TRBD1 agrees at 9 bases. The CDR3 spans 15 residues. In germline, CDR1 is SGHTA, CDR2 FQGTGA. Germline trimming cut 5 bases from V and 2 bases from J; bases unmatched to any gene: 6. CDR3 sequence (DNA): TGTGCCAGCAGCCTACAGGGGGCAGGCAACACTGAAGCTTTCTTT. This translates into CASSLQGAGNTEAFF.

The CDR3 coding sequence is TGTGCCAGCAGTTTAGGGCCATGGAATGAGCAGTTCTTC. Encoded protein: CASSLGPWNEQFF. The rearrangement uses TRBV28 and TRBJ2-1; D remains unclear. The CDR3 is made up of 13 amino acids. V shed 2 bases and J shed 7 bases, with 9 bases lying between them. Germline V CDR1 and CDR2: MDHEN, SYDVKM.

CDR3 amino acids: CASRRGQSTYEQYF. The CDR3 nucleotides read TGTGCCAGCAGGCGTGGACAGTCAACCTACGAGCAGTACTTC. The rearrangement links TRBV6-6 to TRBJ2-7; weak D call: TRBD1 (6 bases). There are 14 residues in the CDR3. V lost 6 bases, J lost 2 bases, and 14 bases lay in between. Germline V CDR1 and CDR2: MNHNY, SVGAGI (reference sequence).

The chain employs TRBV24-1 and TRBJ1-2; 7 nucleotides align to TRBD1. The germline CDR1 and CDR2 sequences are KGHDR and SFDVKD. The V segment lost 3 bases and the J segment 8 bases; nucleotides outside the gene matches: 11. CDR3 size: 15 residues. The CDR3 DNA reads as TGTGCCACCAGTGATGCAGGACAGGTGCTGGAAGGCTACACCTTC. As protein: CATSDAGQVLEGYTF.

The J gene is TRBJ1-1, the V gene TRBV14, with a tentative D call TRBD1 (5 bases). There are 15 residues in the CDR3. The germline V and J ends were trimmed by 2 bases and 2 bases, with 12 bases remaining between them. Germline V gene data show CDR1 as SGHDN and CDR2 as FVKESK. The DNA for the CDR3 is TGTGCCAGCAGCCAAACTCGGGACTTTAACACTGAAGCTTTCTTT. It specifies CASSQTRDFNTEAFF.

The chain is built from TRBV2 and TRBJ1-5; 9 bases align to TRBD1. Germline trimming cut 2 bases from V and 5 bases from J; bases unmatched to any gene: 1. Germline CDR1 and CDR2: SNHLY and FYNNEI. CDR3 length: 14 amino acids. The CDR3 nucleotides read TGTGCCAGCAGTGAATGGGACAGGGATCAGCCCCAGCATTTT. It codes for CASSEWDRDQPQHF.